This T cell receptor beta chain was documented in a study of cytomegalovirus exposure and HLA in healthy donors. In the PCR, 60 Vbeta and 13 Jbeta primers were used. Sequencing used immunoSEQ multiplex PCR; TCRdb keeps in-frame clones, though not all of them. The data hold around 120,000 clones, with about 75% observed a single time. On this clone itself: Its antigen is as yet unknown.

The study's findings and limits: An analysis that came later showed most CMV-associated TCR beta chains appearing HLA-restricted. A later look showed TCR association rates differing by HLA locus, highest for DRB1 and lowest for HLA-C.

The CDR3 contains 14 residues. V dropped 0 bases and J dropped 2 bases, with 8 bases sitting between them. Germline CDR1 and CDR2: SGHVS and FQNEAQ. This clonotype was sampled from a man aged 55 to 70 in good health and CMV-seropositive. The sample comprised PBMCs. V usage is TRBV7-8 and J usage is TRBJ2-7; D uncertain. Here the CDR3 reads CASSLAALAYEQYF. The DNA of the CDR3 is TGTGCCAGCAGCTTAGCCGCTTTAGCCTACGAGCAGTACTTC.